The rows below give T cell receptor beta chains drawn from one sample of a study of blood T cell repertoires in COVID-19. Method: immunoSEQ multiplex PCR; TCRdb's copy keeps in-frame clones and lacks some. The sample has more than 300,000 clones, approximately 89% seen once. The sequencing sample was made of peripheral blood. The receptors shown here come from a woman in her twenties or thirties with COVID-19, enrolled during active disease. CDR3s include the opening cysteine and the closing phenylalanine or tryptophan. Each record gives: CDR3 protein, CDR3 DNA, J gene, D gene, V gene, clone size. A D gene is named only where the DNA matches it firmly. A clone size is listed for some rows: how often the clone was seen (once, few, many), or a class if it is expanded.

CAISESKGYTEAFF | TGTGCCATCAGTGAGTCGAAGGGGTACACTGAAGCTTTCTTT | TRBJ1-1 | - | TRBV10-3 | -
CSARPAGELFF | TGCAGTGCAAGACCAGCCGGGGAGCTGTTTTTT | TRBJ2-2 | - | TRBV20-1 | -
CASSRSLTSGRARTGELFF | TGCGCCAGCAGTCGTAGTTTGACTAGCGGGAGGGCCAGGACCGGGGAGCTGTTTTTT | TRBJ2-2 | TRBD2 | TRBV4-3 | -
CAWSARQSSPLHF | TGTGCCTGGAGTGCCCGACAGAGCTCACCCCTCCACTTT | TRBJ1-6 | - | TRBV30 | -
CASSLALAGTSGKQYF | TGTGCCAGCAGCTTAGCGCTTGCGGGAACTAGCGGCAAACAGTATTTT | TRBJ2-3 | TRBD2 | TRBV7-9 | -
CASSPPRRELAKNIQYF | TGTGCCAGCAGCCCCCCTCGGCGGGAGTTAGCCAAAAACATTCAGTACTTC | TRBJ2-4 | TRBD2 | TRBV28 | -
CASCPGQTNLLAKNIQYF | TGTGCCAGCTGTCCGGGACAGACCAACCTCCTAGCCAAAAACATTCAGTACTTC | TRBJ2-4 | TRBD1 | TRBV27 | -
CASSPSVRRLNYEQYF | TGTGCCAGCTCACCATCTGTGCGGAGACTTAACTACGAGCAGTACTTC | TRBJ2-7 | - | TRBV18 | once
CASSPTGDLYEQYF | TGTGCCAGCAGCCCGACAGGAGACCTCTACGAGCAGTACTTC | TRBJ2-7 | - | TRBV28 | -
CASSQDGQGNIYGYTF | TGCGCCAGCAGCCAAGATGGGCAGGGCAATATCTATGGCTACACCTTC | TRBJ1-2 | - | TRBV4-1 | -
CASSLAGPSYEQYF | TGTGCCAGCAGCTTAGCGGGGCCCTCCTACGAGCAGTACTTC | TRBJ2-7 | TRBD2 | TRBV4-2 | -
CASSLGSGRANEQFF | TGTGCCAGCAGCTTAGGTAGCGGGAGGGCCAATGAGCAGTTCTTC | TRBJ2-1 | TRBD2 | TRBV7-2 | -
CASHDRGFYEQYF | TGTGCCAGCCACGACAGGGGTTTCTACGAGCAGTACTTC | TRBJ2-7 | TRBD1 | TRBV28 | -
CATSDQGWNYGYTF | TGTGCCACCAGTGATCAGGGTTGGAACTATGGCTACACCTTC | TRBJ1-2 | - | TRBV24-1 | -
CASSSQPGISYTEAFF | TGTGCCAGCAGCTCCCAGCCCGGGATATCTTACACTGAAGCTTTCTTT | TRBJ1-1 | - | TRBV11-2 | -
CASSPPGWYQETQYF | TGTGCCAGTAGTCCCCCAGGGTGGTACCAAGAGACCCAGTACTTC | TRBJ2-5 | - | TRBV19 | -
CASTLTSPGELFF | TGTGCCAGCACCCTCACTAGTCCCGGGGAGCTGTTTTTT | TRBJ2-2 | - | TRBV6-6 | -
CASSFQGYNEQFF | TGTGCCAGCAGCTTCCAGGGGTACAATGAGCAGTTCTTC | TRBJ2-1 | - | TRBV11-3 | -
CASSPTRDNSYEQYF | TGTGCCAGCAGCCCGACCCGGGACAACTCCTACGAGCAGTACTTC | TRBJ2-7 | - | TRBV9 | -
CASSGGTDNEQFF | TGCGCCAGCAGCGGCGGGACAGACAATGAGCAGTTCTTC | TRBJ2-1 | - | TRBV5-1 | -
CASTSGAYPFEQYF | TGTGCCAGCACCTCAGGGGCCTACCCTTTCGAGCAGTACTTC | TRBJ2-7 | - | TRBV28 | -
CASSLSRETDTQYF | TGTGCCAGCAGTTTATCTAGGGAGACAGATACGCAGTATTTT | TRBJ2-3 | - | TRBV27 | -
CASSRGGNVNQPQHF | TGTGCCAGCAGTCGGGGGGGGAACGTCAATCAGCCCCAGCATTTT | TRBJ1-5 | - | TRBV28 | -
CASSAGRQWPQHF | TGTGCCAGCTCCGCAGGTCGGCAGTGGCCCCAGCATTTT | TRBJ1-5 | - | TRBV18 | few
CATSVEAGAGNTIYF | TGTGCCACCAGCGTGGAGGCCGGGGCTGGAAACACCATATATTTT | TRBJ1-3 | - | TRBV3-1/TRBV3-2 | -
CAISRAGDNLWELFF | TGTGCCATCTCCCGGGCGGGAGACAACCTCTGGGAGCTGTTTTTT | TRBJ2-2 | TRBD2 | TRBV6-5 | -
CSALGAANTGELFF | TGCAGCGCCCTTGGAGCGGCTAACACCGGGGAGCTGTTTTTT | TRBJ2-2 | - | TRBV29-1 | once
CASSNSGSSYEQYF | TGTGCCAGCAGCAATAGCGGTAGCTCCTACGAGCAGTACTTC | TRBJ2-7 | - | TRBV6-5 | few
CASSIGSGRETQYF | TGTGCCAGTAGTATCGGTAGCGGGAGAGAGACCCAGTACTTC | TRBJ2-5 | TRBD2 | TRBV19 | -
CASSLGGTSTDTQYF | TGTGCCAGCAGCTTAGGCGGGACTAGCACAGATACGCAGTATTTT | TRBJ2-3 | - | TRBV5-4 | -
CSVDPDRSTEAFF | TGCAGCGTTGACCCTGACAGATCCACTGAAGCTTTCTTT | TRBJ1-1 | - | TRBV29-1 | -
CASRARDRAYEQYF | TGTGCCAGCAGGGCCCGGGACAGGGCCTACGAGCAGTACTTC | TRBJ2-7 | TRBD1 | TRBV6-5 | -
CASSSGTGGFNEQFF | TGTGCCAGCAGCTCCGGGACAGGGGGGTTTAATGAGCAGTTCTTC | TRBJ2-1 | TRBD1 | TRBV11-3 | -
CASSLIGQNEQYF | TGTGCCAGCAGCTTAATAGGACAAAACGAGCAGTACTTC | TRBJ2-7 | - | TRBV11-2 | -
CASSRMITTGLGSYEQYF | TGCGCCAGCAGCCGGATGATAACGACGGGACTCGGCAGCTACGAGCAGTACTTC | TRBJ2-7 | - | TRBV5-1 | -
CASSLAGTGAPYEQYF | TGCGCCAGCAGCTTGGCCGGGACAGGGGCTCCCTACGAGCAGTACTTC | TRBJ2-7 | TRBD1 | TRBV5-1 | -
CASSLSGETQYF | TGTGCCAGCAGCCTCTCCGGGGAGACCCAGTACTTC | TRBJ2-5 | - | TRBV2 | -
CASSEAGQGAYEQFF | TGTGCCAGCAGTGAAGCAGGACAGGGGGCCTATGAGCAGTTCTTC | TRBJ2-1 | TRBD1 | TRBV6-1 | medium-sized
CASSQQVGGIGAFF | TGTGCCAGCAGCCAACAGGTTGGGGGGATAGGAGCTTTCTTT | TRBJ1-1 | - | TRBV3-1/TRBV3-2 | once
CAWCDSSYEQYF | TGTGCCTGGTGTGACAGTTCCTACGAGCAGTACTTC | TRBJ2-7 | - | TRBV30 | -
CASSTQQDYEQYF | TGTGCCAGCAGCACCCAACAGGACTACGAGCAGTACTTC | TRBJ2-7 | - | TRBV7-9 | -
CASSLEREGTDTQYF | TGTGCCAGCAGCTTGGAGAGGGAGGGGACAGATACGCAGTATTTT | TRBJ2-3 | TRBD2 | TRBV5-6 | once
CASSGGGSYNEQFF | TGCGCCAGCAGTGGCGGCGGCTCCTACAATGAGCAGTTCTTC | TRBJ2-1 | - | TRBV10-2 | -
CASSLVVRGGSGNTIYF | TGTGCCAGCAGCTTAGTCGTCCGGGGGGGCTCTGGAAACACCATATATTTT | TRBJ1-3 | - | TRBV13 | -
CASSPLDRRKSYEQYF | TGTGCCAGCAGTCCCCTGGACAGACGGAAATCCTACGAGCAGTACTTC | TRBJ2-7 | - | TRBV28 | -
CASSFGGGQLSEQYF | TGTGCCAGCAGCTTTGGGGGGGGGCAGCTGAGCGAGCAGTACTTC | TRBJ2-7 | - | TRBV11-2 | -
CASSEDSNTGELFF | TGTGCCAGCAGTGAAGACAGTAACACCGGGGAGCTGTTTTTT | TRBJ2-2 | - | TRBV2 | -
CAWSGQGRAFF | TGTGCCTGGAGTGGTCAGGGTCGAGCTTTCTTT | TRBJ1-1 | - | TRBV30 | -
CASSQNRASSYNSPLHF | TGTGCCAGCAGTCAGAACAGGGCTAGCTCCTATAATTCACCCCTCCACTTT | TRBJ1-6 | - | TRBV6-6 | -
CASSPGLAGVQETQYF | TGCGCCAGCAGCCCCGGACTAGCGGGAGTACAAGAGACCCAGTACTTC | TRBJ2-5 | TRBD2 | TRBV4-3 | -
CASSEVGGGPGGDTQYF | TGTGCCAGCAGTGAAGTGGGTGGCGGGCCGGGGGGAGATACGCAGTATTTT | TRBJ2-3 | TRBD2 | TRBV25-1 | -
CASSPGTGYTEAFF | TGTGCCAGTAGCCCCGGGACAGGCTACACTGAAGCTTTCTTT | TRBJ1-1 | TRBD1 | TRBV19 | -
CASSSQGRGVEQYF | TGTGCCAGCAGTTCCCAGGGGAGAGGTGTCGAGCAGTACTTC | TRBJ2-7 | - | TRBV11-2 | -
CASSPAGNPHEQFF | TGTGCCAGCTCACCTGCGGGTAACCCCCATGAGCAGTTCTTC | TRBJ2-1 | - | TRBV18 | -
CASSFGQNEQFF | TGTGCCAGCAGTTTCGGACAGAATGAGCAGTTCTTC | TRBJ2-1 | - | TRBV28 | -
CASSIEGAGGSSYNEQFF | TGTGCCAGTAGTATAGAGGGTGCGGGAGGGAGCTCCTACAATGAGCAGTTCTTC | TRBJ2-1 | TRBD2 | TRBV19 | -
CSVDAGYGYTF | TGCAGCGTTGACGCGGGCTATGGCTACACCTTC | TRBJ1-2 | - | TRBV29-1 | -